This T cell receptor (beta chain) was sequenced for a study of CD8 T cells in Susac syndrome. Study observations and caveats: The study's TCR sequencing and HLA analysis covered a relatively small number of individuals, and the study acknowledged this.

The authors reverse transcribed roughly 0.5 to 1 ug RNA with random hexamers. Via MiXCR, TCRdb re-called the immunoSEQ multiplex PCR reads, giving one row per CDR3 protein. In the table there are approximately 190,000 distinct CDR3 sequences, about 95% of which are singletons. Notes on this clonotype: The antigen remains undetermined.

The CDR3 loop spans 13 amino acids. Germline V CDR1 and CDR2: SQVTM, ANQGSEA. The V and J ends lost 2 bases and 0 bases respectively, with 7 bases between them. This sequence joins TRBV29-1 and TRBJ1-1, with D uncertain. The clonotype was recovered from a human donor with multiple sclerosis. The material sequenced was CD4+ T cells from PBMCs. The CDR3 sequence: CSVERGVNTEAFF. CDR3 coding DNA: TGCAGCGTTGAACGGGGAGTGAACACTGAAGCTTTCTTT. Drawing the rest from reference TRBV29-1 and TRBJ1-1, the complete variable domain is SAVISQKPSRDICQRGTSLTIQCQVDSQVTMMFWYRQQPGQSLTLIATANQGSEATYESGFVIDKFPISRPNLTFSTLTVSNMSPEDSSIYLCSVERGVNTEAFFGQGTRLTVV.